This T cell receptor (beta chain) was sequenced during a study of blood T cell repertoires in COVID-19. Background on the study: There were acute and convalescent COVID-19 samples, and they came from the United States, Italy and Spain. T cells, B-cell-depleted T cells, or PBMCs supplied cDNA or gDNA.

In the source study's methods: Estimates of nucleated cell counts were drawn from the amplification of reference gene primers. Sequencing was performed with immunoSEQ multiplex PCR; in TCRdb, only in-frame clones are kept and a portion is missing. That table gives V, J and clone size, and the DNA gave D and trimming. Of roughly 92,000 clones in the sample, about 89% were seen once. Germline V gene sequence: CDR1 MNHEY, CDR2 SMNVEV (reference sequence). The CDR3 contains 15 residues. J gave up 1 base and V 3 bases, and 4 bases lay outside the gene matches. The chain carries TRBV27 and TRBJ1-1, with 8 nucleotides matching TRBD1. The TCR sequence derives from a human donor with acute or convalescent COVID-19. The donor label of this sample is uncertain. Sample: peripheral blood. The CDR3 nucleotides are TGTGCCAGCAGTTTGGGGGACAGGCAGAACACTGAAGCTTTCTTT. Translated, it gives CASSLGDRQNTEAFF.